This T cell receptor (beta chain) was recorded in a study of blood T cells in healthy people across ages. Drawn from each donor were roughly 10 milliliters of peripheral blood. Researchers report isolating at least 6 million PBMCs per sample. It was with a sample-barcoded 5' primer and a J-beta primer mix that a second PCR of about 7 to 12 cycles was run. TCRdb itself ran the 5' RACE reads through MiXCR, one entry per CDR3 protein. This table holds under 2 million distinct CDR3 sequences, about 35% found once. Between the trimmed V and J ends, which lost 2 bases and 9 bases, there was a span of 14 bases. This CDR3 spans 15 amino acids. Germline-derived CDR1 and CDR2 are MNHNS and SASEGT. This clonotype was seen just once. Its antigen remains unidentified. The study's findings and limits: With naive T cell percentage, TCR beta diversity showed a strong correlation.

The sample consisted of blood. V gene TRBV6-1 combines with J gene TRBJ1-6; possible D gene TRBD1, 6 bases. The receptor's source is a woman aged 25 to 39 in good health. CDR3 bases: TGTGCCAGCAGTGAATTGAGACAGGTTAGTTCACCCCTCCACTTT. Its protein product is CASSELRQVSSPLHF.